The source of this TCR beta chain is a study of monozygotic twins with inflammatory bowel disease (dated by TCRdb to the late 2010s). General notes on the study: The complete study included 28 monozygotic twin pairs: 19 IBD-discordant Danish pairs and nine German pairs, of which four were IBD-concordant and five were IBD-discordant. The search for disease-associated traits relied mainly on comparing IBD patients with their genetically identical healthy co-twins within discordant pairs. Each individual had, on average, about 151 000 unique TCRalpha sequences and 181 000 unique TCRbeta sequences available for analysis.

The germline V gene yields SGDLS for CDR1 and YYNGEE for CDR2. The CDR3 starts with the cysteine, ends with the phenylalanine, and has 15 residues. A DNA sequence was not provided. From each donor, an approximately 2.3 ml peripheral blood sample was collected into PAXgene tubes and kept at -80 degrees C. Without T cell sorting, total RNA was isolated from whole blood using the PAXgene blood miRNA kit on an automated QIAcube. Peripheral blood from monozygotic twin pairs concordant or discordant for inflammatory bowel disease was subjected to deep TCRalpha and TCRbeta repertoire profiling with unique molecular barcoding. For every twin pair, smoking habits were documented, and each individual was categorised as a current, former or never smoker. Library construction relied on 5' RACE. Each TCR library was prepared from 3,500 to 4,500 ng of total RNA. cDNA was synthesized with SMARTScribe reverse transcriptase in eight separate reactions per sample. Unique molecular identifiers containing a 6-nucleotide sample barcode were introduced through template switching during cDNA synthesis. Amplification of TCRalpha and TCRbeta cDNA involved two nested PCRs of approximately 16 and 10 cycles, and each PCR was followed by bead purification. Before amplification, the cDNA was both treated with uracil DNA-glycosylase and purified with the QIAquick PCR purification kit. The second PCR added Illumina TruSeq-compatible adapters along with sample-specific barcodes. TapeStation and Qubit were used to check library quality and concentration, and about 5.2 ng of each library went into the pool. Pooled libraries were sequenced on an Illumina HiSeq2500 single-index Rapid Run with 2 x 100 bp reads and custom sequencing primers. Per the source publication's procedure: MiGEC version 1.2.6 was used for UMI-based consensus assembly, which corrected PCR and sequencing errors. V(D)J alignment, clonotype assembly and CDR3 extraction were performed with MiXCR version 2.1.1. To normalise gene usage, clonotype sharing and MAIT/NKT TCR abundance, the analysis used the top 1000, 10 000 and 20 000 clonotypes per sample. After downsampling to 27 000 UMIs, diversity was calculated as the inverse Simpson index using the vegan R package. Paired Mann-Whitney U tests were applied to discordant twin pairs, with Benjamini-Hochberg correction for multiple testing. Following TCRdb reprocessing, every CDR3 protein sequence forms one entry, and DNA is not provided. The V and J calls shown here were made by TCRdb, not taken from the authors' results. This sample's table has entries for approximately 330,000 distinct CDR3 sequences. Around 2% of the sample is taken by the ten largest.

A remark on this clonotype: Its antigen is still unknown.

The investigation overall reported the following: Repertoire similarity did not differ between concordant and discordant twins, which could be due to limited statistical power. Measured by the inverse Simpson index, TCRbeta repertoire diversity was lower in IBD patients than in their healthy co-twins. Compared with healthy twins, IBD patients had fewer clonotypes in common with other individuals, a difference most pronounced in patients showing signs of disease activity. The results gave no support for a single strong signal or clonotype linked to IBD. Because patients were on differing immunosuppressive treatments, the repertoires may have picked up extra background noise and inter-individual variability. The analysis was unable to tell apart different T cell subtypes.

The rearrangement combines TRBV9 with TRBJ1-2. This TCR derives from a human donor with ulcerative colitis or Crohn's disease, or a healthy co-twin of an affected twin (not recorded which). Material: blood. The CDR3 protein is CASSGTMGPDYGYTF.